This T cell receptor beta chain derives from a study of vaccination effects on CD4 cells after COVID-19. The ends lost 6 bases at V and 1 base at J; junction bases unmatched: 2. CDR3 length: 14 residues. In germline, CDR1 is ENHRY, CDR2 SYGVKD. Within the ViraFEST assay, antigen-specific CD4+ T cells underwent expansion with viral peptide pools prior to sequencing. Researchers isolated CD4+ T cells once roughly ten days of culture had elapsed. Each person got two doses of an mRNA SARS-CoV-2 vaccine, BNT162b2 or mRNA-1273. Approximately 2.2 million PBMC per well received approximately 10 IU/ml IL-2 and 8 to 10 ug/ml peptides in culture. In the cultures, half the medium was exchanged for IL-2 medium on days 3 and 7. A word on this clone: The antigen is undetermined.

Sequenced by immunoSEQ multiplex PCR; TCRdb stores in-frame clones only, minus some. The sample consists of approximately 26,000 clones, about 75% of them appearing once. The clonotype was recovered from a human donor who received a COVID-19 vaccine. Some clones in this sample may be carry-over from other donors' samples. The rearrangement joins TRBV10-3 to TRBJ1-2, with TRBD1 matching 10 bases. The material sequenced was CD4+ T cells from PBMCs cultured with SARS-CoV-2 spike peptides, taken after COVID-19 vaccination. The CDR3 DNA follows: TGTGCCATCAGGGACAGGGGGGATAACTATGGCTACACCTTC. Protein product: CAIRDRGDNYGYTF.